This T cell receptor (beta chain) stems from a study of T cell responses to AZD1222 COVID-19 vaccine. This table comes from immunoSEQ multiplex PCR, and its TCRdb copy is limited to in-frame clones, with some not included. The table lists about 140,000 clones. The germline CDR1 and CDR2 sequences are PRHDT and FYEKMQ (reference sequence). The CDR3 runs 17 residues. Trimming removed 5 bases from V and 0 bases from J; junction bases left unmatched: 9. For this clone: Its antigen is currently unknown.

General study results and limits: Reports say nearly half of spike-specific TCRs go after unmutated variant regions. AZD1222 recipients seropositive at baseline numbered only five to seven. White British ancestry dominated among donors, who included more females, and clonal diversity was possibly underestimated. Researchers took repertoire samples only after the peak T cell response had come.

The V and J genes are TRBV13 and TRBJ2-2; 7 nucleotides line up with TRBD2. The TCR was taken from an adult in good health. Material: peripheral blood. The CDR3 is CASSRGEGYANTGELFF. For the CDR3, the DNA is TGTGCCAGCAGCCGGGGGGAGGGATACGCGAACACCGGGGAGCTGTTTTTT. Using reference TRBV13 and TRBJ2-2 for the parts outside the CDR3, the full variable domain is AAGVIQSPRHLIKEKRETATLKCYPIPRHDTVYWYQQGPGQDPQFLISFYEKMQSDKGSIPDRFSAQQFSDYHSELNMSSLELGDSALYFCASSRGEGYANTGELFFGEGSRLTVL.